This passage covers 14 T cell receptor beta chains from one sample sequenced in a study of blood T cell repertoires in COVID-19. The protocol was immunoSEQ multiplex PCR, while the TCRdb copy is restricted to in-frame clones and leaves out a portion. Seen here are more than 110,000 clones, roughly 80% observed once, and the top ten hold roughly 9%. The sequencing sample was made of peripheral blood. The receptor set was obtained from a woman older than 75 in a cohort sampled during active or convalescent COVID-19.

The chain recombines TRBV4-1 with TRBJ2-3; 10 bases agree with TRBD1. This CDR3 region has 15 residues. Germline assignment: CDR1 MGHRA and CDR2 YSYEKL. With V trimmed by 3 bases and J by 4 bases, 4 bases remained unmatched. Here the CDR3 reads CASSHPGTGADTQYF. For the CDR3, the DNA is TGCGCCAGCAGCCACCCCGGGACAGGGGCAGATACGCAGTATTTT.

This sequence joins TRBV28 and TRBJ1-3; D uncertain. CDR3 length: 14 amino acids. The germline V and J ends were trimmed by 3 bases and 7 bases, with 13 bases remaining between them. The germline gives CDR1 MDHEN, CDR2 SYDVKM. Here the CDR3 DNA reads TGTGCCAGCAGTTTTCGGCAGTGGAGGAACACCATATATTTT. Its protein is CASSFRQWRNTIYF.

The CDR3 DNA reads as TGTGCCTGGAGGAACAATCCGGACCAGCGCAATCGACAGGGGGCGACTGAAAAACTGTTTTTT. Translated, it gives CAWRNNPDQRNRQGATEKLFF. V usage is TRBV30 and J usage is TRBJ1-4; 10 bases agree with TRBD1. The CDR3 covers 21 residues. V lost 3 bases, J lost 7 bases, and 26 bases stayed unmatched. CDR1 is GTSNPN, CDR2 SVGIG, per germline (reference sequence).

This chain uses TRBV10-3 with TRBJ2-2; D might be TRBD1 (5 bases). CDR3 length: 15 amino acids. V was cut by 3 bases and J by 2 bases, with 10 bases left in between. In germline, CDR1 is ENHRY, CDR2 SYGVKD. CDR3 in amino acids: CAISEWGSNTGELFF. CDR3 coding DNA: TGTGCCATCAGTGAATGGGGCTCTAACACCGGGGAGCTGTTTTTT.

The chain carries TRBV3-1 (or the pseudogene TRBV3-2) and TRBJ2-2, with 8 nucleotides matching TRBD2. The CDR3 loop spans 19 amino acids. The trim removed 0 bases at V and 3 bases at J, leaving 12 bases unmatched. Germline lookup yields CDR1 LGHDT and CDR2 YNNKEL (reference sequence). The CDR3: CASSQDWGGSGAYTGELFF. The CDR3 DNA is TGTGCCAGCAGCCAAGATTGGGGAGGTAGCGGGGCCTACACCGGGGAGCTGTTTTTT.

This chain links TRBV18 with TRBJ2-6; 11 bases fit TRBD2. Germline V gives CDR1 KGHSH, CDR2 LQKENI. CDR3 length: 19 amino acids. V lost 1 base and J lost 2; bases outside the gene matches: 7. CDR3 sequence: CASSPQLAGARPGANVLTF. The CDR3 nucleotides read TGTGCCAGCTCACCACAACTAGCGGGGGCCCGCCCTGGGGCCAACGTCCTGACTTTC.

The chain combines TRBV7-9 with TRBJ2-6, with a weak D call TRBD1 (6 bases). CDR1 is SEHNR and CDR2 is FQNEAQ in the germline V gene (reference sequence). Trimming removed 2 bases at V and 0 bases at J, with 8 bases between. The CDR3 runs 16 residues. The CDR3 loop is CASSLKGGSGANVLTF. The CDR3 DNA is TGTGCCAGCAGCTTAAAAGGGGGCTCTGGGGCCAACGTCCTGACTTTC.

The gene calls are TRBV13 and TRBJ1-1; D gene uncertain. V lost 4 bases and J lost 1, with 16 bases in between. From germline, CDR1 is PRHDT and CDR2 FYEKMQ (reference sequence). CDR3 length: 16 residues. The CDR3: CASSSYSRSRNTEAFF. The CDR3 region has the DNA TGTGCCAGCAGCTCGTACTCCCGTTCCCGGAACACTGAAGCTTTCTTT.

This chain joins TRBV5-1 and TRBJ1-1; D is uncertain. Trimming removed 4 bases at V and 4 bases at J, with 11 bases between. Germline assignment: CDR1 SGHRS and CDR2 YFSETQ. CDR3 length: 13 amino acids. The CDR3 coding sequence is TGCGCCAGCAGCCTTACTACGGGCACTGAAGCTTTCTTT. Its translation is CASSLTTGTEAFF.

This clone was picked up one time. V is TRBV5-1 and J is TRBJ2-1; D remains unclear. The germline V gene has CDR1 SGHRS and CDR2 YFSETQ. The CDR3 covers 15 residues. Deletions cut 0 bases from V and 3 bases from J, with 10 bases between. CDR3 sequence: CASSLVFGSYNEQFF. The CDR3 DNA is TGCGCCAGCAGCTTGGTCTTTGGCAGCTACAATGAGCAGTTCTTC.

The chain recombines TRBV6-4 with TRBJ2-7; TRBD2 might be the D (5 bases). The germline V gene has CDR1 MRHNA and CDR2 SNTAGT. Trimming took off 4 bases at V and 9 bases at J, with 10 bases between the two ends. This CDR3 has 11 amino acids. The CDR3 loop is CASSVRGRQYV. Here the CDR3 DNA reads TGTGCCAGCAGTGTACGGGGTAGGCAGTACGTC.

The chain combines TRBV4-1 with TRBJ2-3, with TRBD1 matching 8 bases. CDR3 length: 17 residues. V lost 6 bases to trimming and J lost 0 bases; unmatched junction nucleotides: 11. Germline CDR1 is MGHRA and CDR2 is YSYEKL. The CDR3 DNA sequence: TGCGCCAGCAGGGATAGGATCGGGACAGGAAGCACAGATACGCAGTATTTT. Its protein product is CASRDRIGTGSTDTQYF.

V and J are TRBV4-2 and TRBJ1-3; D perhaps matches TRBD1 (6 bases). The germline gives CDR1 LGHNA, CDR2 YNFKEQ. The V end was cut by 1 base, the J end by 4 bases, with 14 bases between. The CDR3 totals 16 residues. For the CDR3, the DNA is TGTGCCAGCAGCCAAGGCACAGGGTTGAACGGAAACACCATATATTTT. It specifies CASSQGTGLNGNTIYF.

CDR3 protein: CASSLGQLAYNEQFF. CDR3 nucleotides: TGCGCCAGCAGCCTCGGACAGCTAGCCTACAATGAGCAGTTCTTC. The V gene is TRBV5-1, the J gene TRBJ2-1; D is possibly TRBD1 (6 bases). The CDR3 runs 15 residues. Germline assignment: CDR1 SGHRS and CDR2 YFSETQ. V was clipped by 4 bases and J by 2 bases, with 13 bases between them.